Below, 15 T cell receptor beta chains from the same sample are listed, as sequenced in a study of cytomegalovirus exposure and HLA in healthy donors. The PCR used 60 Vbeta and 13 Jbeta primers. The method was immunoSEQ multiplex PCR; TCRdb's version includes in-frame clones alone and lacks a portion of them. The table records around 67,000 clones, around 72% of them present only once. Material for sequencing was PBMCs. These receptors were obtained from a woman aged 25 to 39 in good health and CMV-seropositive.

The V call is TRBV9, the J call TRBJ2-5; the match to TRBD1 covers 8 bases. The end of the DNA is better explained by TRBJ2-7, so the J call may be wrong. Germline V gives CDR1 SGDLS, CDR2 YYNGEE. The CDR3 has 14 amino acids. The CDR3 nucleotides are TGTGCCAGCAGCGTGACAGGGGCTAACTACGAGCAGTACTTC. This translates into CASSVTGANYEQYF.

This chain joins TRBV6-5 and TRBJ2-5, with 7 bases fitting TRBD1. The V and J ends lost 2 bases and 5 bases, in that order; junction bases with no gene match: 11. Germline CDR1 reads MNHEY; CDR2 reads SVGAGI. The CDR3 contains 16 residues. In DNA, the CDR3 is TGTGCCAGCAGTTACCTCAAAGACAGGGCGTTGGAGACCCAGTACTTC. It translates to CASSYLKDRALETQYF.

The CDR3 DNA follows: TGTGCCAGCAGGATCTCAGGACAGGGCTACGAGCAGTACTTC. It translates to CASRISGQGYEQYF. The chain joins TRBV28 to TRBJ2-7; 8 bases fit TRBD1. Germline CDR1 is MDHEN and CDR2 is SYDVKM. V lost 6 bases, J lost 3 bases, and 7 bases stayed unmatched. CDR3 length: 14 residues.

The chain is built from TRBV18 and TRBJ2-5; D possibly corresponds to TRBD2 (6 bases). This CDR3 has 15 amino acids. Trimming pared 2 bases from V and 3 bases from J, leaving 13 bases between. Germline lookup yields CDR1 KGHSH and CDR2 LQKENI. The CDR3 protein is CASSPRAGPEETQYF. The CDR3 DNA sequence: TGTGCCAGCTCACCAAGGGCGGGGCCCGAAGAGACCCAGTACTTC.

The gene calls are TRBV7-9 and TRBJ1-5; D call uncertain. CDR3 length: 12 residues. CDR1 is SEHNR and CDR2 is FQNEAQ in the germline V gene (reference sequence). V lost 6 bases and J lost 2, with 5 bases in between. In DNA, the CDR3 is TGTGCCAGCAGTGAGGGCAATCAGCCCCAGCATTTT. It translates to CASSEGNQPQHF. Combining the CDR3 with reference TRBV7-9 and TRBJ1-5 gives the whole variable domain DTGVSQNPRHKITKRGQNVTFRCDPISEHNRLYWYRQTLGQGPEFLTYFQNEAQLEKSRLLSDRFSAERPKGSFSTLEIQRTEQGDSAMYLCASSEGNQPQHFGDGTRLSIL.

The chain combines TRBV28 with TRBJ2-1; D gene unclear. Germline-derived CDR1 and CDR2 are MDHEN and SYDVKM. The CDR3 has 15 residues. Trimming took off 6 bases at V and 3 bases at J, with 15 bases between the two ends. CDR3 DNA: TGTGCCAGCAGCCCCCTTGAGCCCCTCTACAATGAGCAGTTCTTC. It is translated as CASSPLEPLYNEQFF. Using reference TRBV28 and TRBJ2-1 for the parts outside the CDR3, the full variable domain is DVKVTQSSRYLVKRTGEKVFLECVQDMDHENMFWYRQDPGLGLRLIYFSYDVKMKEKGDIPEGYSVSREKKERFSLILESASTNQTSMYLCASSPLEPLYNEQFFGPGTRLTVL.

This clone was recorded only once. This sequence joins TRBV30 and TRBJ1-2; D is undetermined. This CDR3 has 15 residues. The germline V gene has CDR1 GTSNPN and CDR2 SVGIG (reference sequence). V lost 7 bases to trimming and J lost 0 bases, with 18 bases between them. CDR3 region: CASPSQRQANYGYTF. The CDR3 DNA follows: TGTGCCTCCCCCTCCCAGAGACAAGCTAACTATGGCTACACCTTC.

This chain connects TRBV9 to TRBJ1-4; D unresolved. This CDR3 has 16 amino acids. V shed 2 bases and J shed 3 bases, with 14 bases lying between them. Looked up from germline, CDR1 is SGDLS and CDR2 is YYNGEE. This chain's CDR3 is CASSVGNSGANEKLFF. DNA for the CDR3: TGTGCCAGCAGCGTCGGGAACAGTGGGGCTAATGAAAAACTGTTTTTT.

V usage is TRBV5-6 and J usage is TRBJ1-6, with D possibly matching TRBD1 (5 bases). The CDR3 runs to 15 residues. Germline-derived CDR1 and CDR2 are SGHDT and YYEEEE. V dropped 5 bases and J dropped 6 bases, with 15 bases sitting between them. In DNA, the CDR3 is TGTGCCAGCAGAAATCGGCAGGGTCTTAATTCACCCCTCCACTTT. Its protein is CASRNRQGLNSPLHF.

CDR3 sequence (DNA): TGTGCCAGCAGTGAATGGACAGGCGGAAGGAATGGCTACACCTTC. Its protein is CASSEWTGGRNGYTF. The chain uses TRBV2 and TRBJ1-2; TRBD1 aligns across 7 bases. V lost 2 bases, J lost 6 bases, and 9 bases stayed unmatched. CDR3 length: 15 residues. Germline CDR1 reads SNHLY; CDR2 reads FYNNEI.

This clone showed up just a few times. This chain uses TRBV11-2 with TRBJ2-4; 7 nucleotides align to TRBD2. After removal of 3 bases from V and 7 bases from J, the junction contained 6 bases not matched to a gene. CDR1 is SGHAT, CDR2 FQNNGV, per germline. The CDR3 consists of 14 residues. CDR3 residues: CASSLGYSGNIQYF. CDR3 sequence (DNA): TGTGCCAGCAGCTTGGGCTATAGCGGGAACATTCAGTACTTC. The full variable domain, in which reference TRBV11-2 and TRBJ2-4 provide the parts outside the CDR3, is EAGVAQSPRYKIIEKRQSVAFWCNPISGHATLYWYQQILGQGPKLLIQFQNNGVVDDSQLPKDRFSAERLKGVDSTLKIQPAKLEDSAVYLCASSLGYSGNIQYFGAGTRLSVL.

The rearrangement uses TRBV4-3 and TRBJ2-3; 7 bases line up with TRBD2. Germline V CDR1 and CDR2: LGHNA, YSLEER. There are 16 residues in the CDR3. The junction had 5 bases not matched to a gene; V was cut back by 0 bases and J by 2 bases. CDR3 sequence: CASSQDSLAATDTQYF. CDR3 bases: TGCGCCAGCAGCCAAGATAGCCTAGCGGCCACAGATACGCAGTATTTT.

This clone was seen only a few times. J is TRBJ2-2 and V is TRBV7-2; tentative D call: TRBD1 (5 bases). V dropped 2 bases and J dropped 0 bases, with 13 bases sitting between them. Germline V CDR1 and CDR2: SGHTA, FQGNSA. The CDR3 is 17 amino acids. This CDR3 reads CASSLYVQAANTGELFF. CDR3 bases: TGTGCCAGCAGCTTATATGTACAGGCCGCGAACACCGGGGAGCTGTTTTTT.

Comments on this clone: Additional DNA sequences in this sample encode the identical CDR3. This chain uses TRBV29-1 with TRBJ1-1, with D perhaps TRBD1 (5 bases). Germline V CDR1 and CDR2: SQVTM, ANQGSEA. Between the trimmed V and J ends, which lost 7 bases and 6 bases, there was a span of 12 bases. The CDR3 sequence is 11 residues long. The DNA of the CDR3 is TGCAGCGCTGGCCAGGGCTCTGAAGCTTTCTTT. It codes for CSAGQGSEAFF.

This chain joins TRBV7-2 and TRBJ2-3; TRBD1 is a possible D gene (6 bases). There are 14 residues in the CDR3. Germline values: CDR1 SGHTA, CDR2 FQGNSA. V lost 1 base and J 9 bases, leaving 14 bases between the germline ends. This CDR3 reads CASSLVRYRDTQYF. For the CDR3, the DNA is TGTGCCAGCAGCTTAGTTAGATACAGGGACACGCAGTATTTT.